In its sample, the clone carrying this T cell receptor (beta chain) was seen a few times. This specimen belongs to a study of blood T cell repertoires in COVID-19. Study context: Sample material is recorded as cDNA or gDNA derived from T cells, B-cell-depleted T cells, or PBMCs.

Generated by immunoSEQ multiplex PCR, the TCRdb table keeps only in-frame clones and is missing some. The sample gives 360,000 or so clones, approximately 89% of which show up once; 1.7% is in the top ten. Germline CDR1 reads SEHNR; CDR2 reads FQNEAQ (reference sequence). This CDR3 is 18 amino acids long. V shed 3 bases and J shed 0 bases, with 18 bases lying between them. Recovered status applied to Cohort 3 donors who had two consecutive negative PCRs. It also applied to those with clearance or with symptom resolution. The specimen sequenced was PBMCs or T cells enriched from blood (not recorded which). The sequence was obtained from a woman aged 30 to 39 who had recovered from COVID-19. The V call is TRBV7-9, the J call TRBJ1-3; D perhaps matches TRBD1 (5 bases). The CDR3 sequence: CASSFGPGRQISGNTIYF. The CDR3 DNA reads as TGTGCCAGCAGCTTTGGTCCAGGGCGACAAATCTCTGGAAACACCATATATTTT.